This T cell receptor (beta chain) stems from a study of CD8 T cells in Susac syndrome. Overall study: Among sequenced Susac syndrome patients, more than 5 had active disease and about eight were in remission. Findings and caveats of the study: An acknowledgment was made by the study that its TCR sequencing and HLA analysis involved relatively few individuals.

RNA totalling roughly 0.5 to 1 ug underwent reverse transcription with random hexamers. A single record per CDR3 protein comes from TCRdb applying MiXCR to the immunoSEQ multiplex PCR reads. Of some 240,000 distinct CDR3 sequences in the sample, around 96% were seen once. With respect to this clonotype: Its cognate antigen is unknown.

CDR3 length: 16 residues. After removal of 2 bases from V and 4 bases from J, the junction contained 10 bases not matched to a gene. From germline, CDR1 is MNHNY and CDR2 SVGAGI (reference sequence). The chain combines TRBV6-6 with TRBJ2-5, with TRBD2 matching 7 bases. The source of this sequence is a human donor with Susac syndrome. Sample: CD4+ T cells from PBMCs. In DNA form, the CDR3 reads TGTGCCAGCAGTTACAATCCTCGCGGGAGTTCAGAGACCCAGTACTTC. It encodes CASSYNPRGSSETQYF.